These 21 T cell receptor beta chains came from one sample sequenced in a study of molecular identifiers for immune sequencing clone quantification. TCRdb passed the PCR reads through MiXCR, listing each CDR3 protein once. The repertoire holds some 65,000 distinct CDR3 sequences, with about a fifth as singletons. Sequencing input: naive CD8+ T cells from blood, with Jurkat cell RNA spiked in. The subset is: FACS-sorted CD8+CD4-CCR7+CD45RA+ naive T cells. The origin of the receptors is a human donor in good health. Some libraries in this study had Jurkat cell RNA spiked in.

The chain is built from TRBV10-3 and TRBJ2-7; 11 positions match TRBD2. The CDR3 is made up of 14 amino acids. Germline V gene sequence: CDR1 ENHRY, CDR2 SYGVKD. After removal of 3 bases from V and 5 bases from J, the junction contained 3 bases not matched to a gene. This CDR3 is CAISDPGLADEQYF. CDR3 nucleotide sequence: TGTGCCATCAGTGATCCGGGACTAGCGGACGAGCAGTACTTC.

This chain connects TRBV7-6 to TRBJ2-7; unclear D gene. V was pared by 5 bases and J by 5 bases, with 16 bases between. CDR1 and CDR2 (germline): SGHVS, FNYEAQ. The CDR3 consists of 14 residues. CDR3 sequence: CASSTWLGNDEQYF. In DNA, the CDR3 is TGTGCCAGCAGCACATGGTTGGGGAACGACGAGCAGTACTTC.

The chain recombines TRBV11-2 with TRBJ2-7, with D possibly being TRBD2 (6 bases). Germline CDR1 and CDR2: SGHAT and FQNNGV. Trimming cost V 1 base and J 4 bases, with 8 bases left between them. The CDR3 spans 13 residues. This CDR3 is CASSLGGVYEQYF. The DNA for the CDR3 is TGTGCCAGCAGCTTAGGGGGGGTGTACGAGCAGTACTTC.

A remark on this clonotype: A much larger clone differs by one base, so this may be a read error. This chain joins TRBV4-1 and TRBJ2-1; maybe TRBD2 (5 bases). CDR1 and CDR2 (germline): MGHRA, YSYEKL. The CDR3 covers 15 residues. In nucleotides, the CDR3 is TGCGTCAGCAGCCCCCCGGGCGGGTCCCACAATGAGCAGTTCTTC. Residues: CVSSPPGGSHNEQFF.

There are many counts of this clonotype. The chain is built from TRBV6-1 and TRBJ2-3; 7 bases agree with TRBD1. The CDR3 spans 15 residues. V trimming: 4 bases; J trimming: 6 bases; junction bases outside the gene matches: 10. CDR1 and CDR2 from the germline V gene are MNHNS and SASEGT. Here the CDR3 DNA reads TGTGCCAGCAGTGCTCAGGAGAGGGGGCTTGATACGCAGTATTTT. It yields the protein CASSAQERGLDTQYF.

This clonotype was picked up many times. The genes are TRBV7-8 and TRBJ1-4, with 7 bases that match TRBD1. The junction had 5 bases not matched to a gene; V was cut back by 8 bases and J by 5 bases. CDR3 length: 13 amino acids. Germline-derived CDR1 and CDR2 are SGHVS and FQNEAQ. CDR3 in amino acids: CASHGTVNEKLFF. CDR3 sequence (DNA): TGTGCCAGCCACGGGACAGTCAATGAAAAACTGTTTTTT.

The V gene is TRBV11-3, the J gene TRBJ2-7; 9 bases fit TRBD2. The length of the CDR3 is 14 residues. Germline CDR1 is SGHNT and CDR2 is YENEEA. J lost 5 bases, V lost 5 bases, and 7 bases had no gene match. This CDR3 is CASSEREVLHEQYF. The CDR3, as DNA: TGTGCCAGCAGCGAGCGGGAGGTATTGCACGAGCAGTACTTC.

The rearrangement joins TRBV7-6 to TRBJ2-7; D call uncertain. CDR3 size: 13 residues. Trimming left V 2 bases short and J 4 bases short, with 9 bases between. The germline V gene has CDR1 SGHVS and CDR2 FNYEAQ. The CDR3 nucleotides read TGTGCCAGCAGCTTACATCTTGAGTACGAGCAGTACTTC. It is translated as CASSLHLEYEQYF.

This clonotype appeared many times. The chain recombines TRBV10-3 with TRBJ2-7; 14 nucleotides align to TRBD2. The CDR3 extends over 14 amino acids. Germline loops: CDR1 ENHRY, CDR2 SYGVKD. V lost 6 bases to trimming and J lost 6 bases; unmatched junction nucleotides: 4. CDR3 region: CAIRGTSGSGEQYF. CDR3 DNA: TGTGCCATCAGAGGGACTAGCGGGAGTGGCGAGCAGTACTTC.

As regards this clonotype: Here the CDR3 omits its conserved ending phenylalanine or tryptophan, so a read error is the likely source. This chain uses TRBV7-6 with TRBJ2-1, with TRBD2 matching 9 bases. CDR3 length: 14 amino acids. From germline, CDR1 is SGHVS and CDR2 FNYEAQ. Trimming at V came to 7 bases and at J to 8 bases, leaving 9 bases not matched to a gene. CDR3 protein: CASTQVGGRDEQFL. The CDR3, as DNA: TGTGCCAGCACCCAGGTCGGCGGGAGGGATGAGCAGTTCCTC.

This clonotype appeared many times. The chain has TRBV7-6 and TRBJ2-3; no clear D gene. Per germline, CDR1 SGHVS and CDR2 FNYEAQ. The length of the CDR3 is 11 residues. V shed 5 bases and J shed 5 bases, with 5 bases lying between them. The CDR3 protein is CASSDLDTQYF. CDR3 DNA sequence: TGTGCCAGCAGCGACCTAGATACGCAGTATTTT.

This clonotype has just a few counts. A much larger clone sits a single nucleotide away, making a read error possible. The V and J genes are TRBV6-1 and TRBJ2-7; a weak D match, TRBD1 (6 bases). The germline CDR1 and CDR2 sequences are MNHNS and SASEGT. This CDR3 is built from 14 residues. The CDR3 reads CASSEQGQFYGQYF. CDR3 DNA sequence: TGTGCCAGCAGTGAACAAGGACAGTTCTACGGGCAGTACTTC.

The chain carries TRBV7-9 and TRBJ2-7, with TRBD1 identical over 7 bases. The CDR3 runs to 14 residues. CDR1 is SEHNR, CDR2 FQNEAQ, per germline (reference sequence). Trimming took 1 base from V and 2 from J; bases not matched to a gene: 2. This chain's CDR3 is CASSLEGATYEQYF. In DNA, the CDR3 is TGTGCCAGCAGCTTAGAGGGGGCCACCTACGAGCAGTACTTC.

There are many counts of this clonotype. The chain links TRBV28 to TRBJ2-3, with TRBD2 matching 14 bases. The germline CDR1 and CDR2 sequences are MDHEN and SYDVKM. The CDR3 extends over 16 amino acids. J was trimmed by 1 base and V by 5 bases; bases with no gene match: 2. CDR3 protein: CASSPGLAGGTDTQYF. The CDR3 DNA reads TGTGCCAGCAGTCCGGGACTAGCGGGGGGCACAGATACGCAGTATTTT.

The chain carries TRBV27 and TRBJ2-3, with TRBD1 matching over 7 bases. V shed 2 bases, J shed 2 bases, and the junction held 4 bases outside the gene matches. Germline CDR1 is MNHEY and CDR2 is SMNVEV (reference sequence). The CDR3 spans 15 residues. DNA for the CDR3: TGTGCCAGCAGTTTAATACAGGGGAACACAGATACGCAGTATTTT. Protein product: CASSLIQGNTDTQYF.

This clonotype was observed at least ten times. The rearrangement links TRBV29-1 to TRBJ1-2; D is undetermined. The V gene's germline CDR1 is SQVTM and CDR2 ANQGSEA. V lost 3 bases and J 5 bases, leaving 7 bases between the germline ends. The CDR3 runs to 11 residues. CDR3 in DNA: TGCAGCGTTGATCGTGATTATGGCTACACCTTC. This sequence encodes CSVDRDYGYTF.

The genes are TRBV12-3 or TRBV12-4 and TRBJ1-2; D ambiguous. The length of the CDR3 is 13 residues. Trimming stripped 5 bases from V and 5 bases from J, with 12 bases between. The CDR3 DNA reads as TGTGCCAGCAGTCTAGGGCCCTCTTATGGCTACACCTTC. Translated: CASSLGPSYGYTF.

This clonotype has ten or more counts. The gene calls are TRBV27 and TRBJ1-1; D remains unclear. Looked up from germline, CDR1 is MNHEY and CDR2 is SMNVEV (reference sequence). The CDR3 has 12 residues. With 2 bases removed from V and 6 bases from J, the gap between germline ends came to 7 bases. This CDR3 reads CASSLGGAEAFF. The CDR3 DNA reads TGTGCCAGCAGTTTAGGCGGTGCTGAAGCTTTCTTT.

The V gene is TRBV11-3, the J gene TRBJ2-4; no clear D gene. The CDR3 loop spans 15 amino acids. Germline assignment: CDR1 SGHNT and CDR2 YENEEA. The V end was cut by 1 base, the J end by 9 bases, with 16 bases between. CDR3 DNA sequence: TGTGCCAGCAGCTTAGGCAGAGACACATACCGCATTCAGTACTTC. Protein: CASSLGRDTYRIQYF.

In its sample, this clonotype was seen a few times. V usage is TRBV7-3 and J usage is TRBJ2-1, with D possibly being TRBD2 (5 bases). The length of the CDR3 is 13 residues. Trimming cost V 5 bases and J 13 bases, with 18 bases left between them. Germline-derived CDR1 and CDR2 are SGHTA and FQGTGA. This chain's CDR3 is CASSPTGSDGQFF. The DNA of the CDR3 is TGTGCCAGCAGCCCGACCGGTAGCGATGGCCAGTTCTTC.

This clonotype was recorded at least ten times. The chain couples TRBV20-1 to TRBJ1-5; D not resolved. Trimming left V 0 bases short and J 2 bases short, with 2 bases between. The germline CDR1 and CDR2 sequences are DFQATT and SNEGSKA (reference sequence). The CDR3 covers 12 residues. The CDR3 sequence is CSARDGNQPQHF. In nucleotides, the CDR3 is TGCAGTGCTAGAGATGGCAATCAGCCCCAGCATTTT.